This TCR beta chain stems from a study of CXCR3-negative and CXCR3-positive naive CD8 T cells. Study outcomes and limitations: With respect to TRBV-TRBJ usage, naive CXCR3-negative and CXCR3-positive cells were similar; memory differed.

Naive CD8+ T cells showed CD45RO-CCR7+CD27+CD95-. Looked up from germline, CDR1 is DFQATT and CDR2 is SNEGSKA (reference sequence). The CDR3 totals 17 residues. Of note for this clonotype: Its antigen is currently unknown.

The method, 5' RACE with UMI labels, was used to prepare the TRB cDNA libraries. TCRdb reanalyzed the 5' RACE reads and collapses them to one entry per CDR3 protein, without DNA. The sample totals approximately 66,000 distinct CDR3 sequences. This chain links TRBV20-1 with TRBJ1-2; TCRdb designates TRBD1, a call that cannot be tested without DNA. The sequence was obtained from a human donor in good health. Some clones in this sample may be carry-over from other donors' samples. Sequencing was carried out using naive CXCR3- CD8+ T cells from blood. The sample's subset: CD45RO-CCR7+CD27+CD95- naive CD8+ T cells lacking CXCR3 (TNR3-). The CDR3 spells CSARVFWRAGGDYGYTF.